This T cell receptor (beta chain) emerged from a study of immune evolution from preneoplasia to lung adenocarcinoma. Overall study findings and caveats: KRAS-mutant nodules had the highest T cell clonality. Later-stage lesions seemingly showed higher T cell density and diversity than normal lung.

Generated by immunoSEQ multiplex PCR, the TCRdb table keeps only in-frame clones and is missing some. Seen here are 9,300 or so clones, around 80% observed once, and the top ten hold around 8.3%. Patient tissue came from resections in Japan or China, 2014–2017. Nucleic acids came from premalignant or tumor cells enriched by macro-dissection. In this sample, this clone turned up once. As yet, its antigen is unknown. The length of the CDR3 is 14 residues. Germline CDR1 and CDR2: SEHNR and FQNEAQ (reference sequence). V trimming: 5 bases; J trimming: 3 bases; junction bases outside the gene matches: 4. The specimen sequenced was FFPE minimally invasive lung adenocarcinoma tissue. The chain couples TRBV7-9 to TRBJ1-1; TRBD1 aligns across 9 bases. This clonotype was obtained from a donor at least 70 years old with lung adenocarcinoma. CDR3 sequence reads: CASSPGTGYTEAFF. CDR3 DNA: TGTGCCAGCAGCCCCGGGACAGGGTACACTGAAGCTTTCTTT. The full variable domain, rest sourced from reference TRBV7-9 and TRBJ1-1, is DTGVSQNPRHKITKRGQNVTFRCDPISEHNRLYWYRQTLGQGPEFLTYFQNEAQLEKSRLLSDRFSAERPKGSFSTLEIQRTEQGDSAMYLCASSPGTGYTEAFFGQGTRLTVV.